This TCR beta chain is drawn from a study of control samples from healthy donors and cancer patients. This clone was seen only once. The repertoire was sequenced with immunoSEQ multiplex PCR; TCRdb's copy has only in-frame clones and lacks some. The sample gives around 140,000 clones, approximately 89% of which show up once; about 7.9% is in the top ten. Sequenced: PBMCs. The TCR comes from a man in his fifties or sixties with head and neck cancer.

CDR3 protein: CASSYGRHSGGNTIYF. CDR3 in DNA: TGTGCCAGCAGTTACGGGCGACACTCAGGTGGAAACACCATATATTTT. V is TRBV6-5 and J is TRBJ1-3; no firm D call. The germline V and J ends were trimmed by 2 bases and 3 bases, with 14 bases remaining between them. Germline lookup yields CDR1 MNHEY and CDR2 SVGAGI. CDR3 length: 16 amino acids.